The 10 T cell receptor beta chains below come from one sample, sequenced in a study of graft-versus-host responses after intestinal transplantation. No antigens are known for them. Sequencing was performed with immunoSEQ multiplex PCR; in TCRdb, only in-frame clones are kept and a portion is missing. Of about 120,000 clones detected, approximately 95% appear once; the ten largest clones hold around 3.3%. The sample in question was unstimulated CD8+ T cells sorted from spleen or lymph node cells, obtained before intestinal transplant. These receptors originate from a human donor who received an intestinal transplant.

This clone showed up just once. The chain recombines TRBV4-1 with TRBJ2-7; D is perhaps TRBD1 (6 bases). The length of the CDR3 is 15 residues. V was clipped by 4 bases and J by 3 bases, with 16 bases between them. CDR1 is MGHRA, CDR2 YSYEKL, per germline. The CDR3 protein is CASSPEMDRLYEQYF. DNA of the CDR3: TGCGCCAGCAGCCCGGAAATGGACAGACTCTACGAGCAGTACTTC.

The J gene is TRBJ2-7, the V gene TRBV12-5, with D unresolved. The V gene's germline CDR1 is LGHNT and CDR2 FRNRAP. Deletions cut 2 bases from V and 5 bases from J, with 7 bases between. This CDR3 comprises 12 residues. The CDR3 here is CASGLTFDEQYF. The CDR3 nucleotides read TGTGCTAGTGGTTTGACATTCGACGAGCAGTACTTC.

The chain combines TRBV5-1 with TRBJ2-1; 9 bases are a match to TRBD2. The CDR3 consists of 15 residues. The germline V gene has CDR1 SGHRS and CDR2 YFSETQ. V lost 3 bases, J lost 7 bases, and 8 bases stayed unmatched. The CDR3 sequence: CASSSWTSGRNEQFF. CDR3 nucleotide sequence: TGCGCCAGCAGCTCATGGACCAGCGGGAGGAATGAGCAGTTCTTC.

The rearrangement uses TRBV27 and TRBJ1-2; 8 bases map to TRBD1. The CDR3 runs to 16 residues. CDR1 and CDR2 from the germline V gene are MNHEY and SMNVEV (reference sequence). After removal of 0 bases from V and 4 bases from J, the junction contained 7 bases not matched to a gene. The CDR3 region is CASSLSQWTGRYGYTF. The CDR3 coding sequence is TGTGCCAGCAGTTTATCTCAATGGACAGGGCGCTATGGCTACACCTTC.

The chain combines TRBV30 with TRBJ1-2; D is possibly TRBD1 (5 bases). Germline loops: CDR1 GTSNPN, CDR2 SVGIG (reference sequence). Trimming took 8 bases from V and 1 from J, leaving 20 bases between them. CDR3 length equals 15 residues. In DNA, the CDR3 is TGTGCCACCCCTAGTGGGGCCTTATTTAACTATGGCTACACCTTC. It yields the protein CATPSGALFNYGYTF.

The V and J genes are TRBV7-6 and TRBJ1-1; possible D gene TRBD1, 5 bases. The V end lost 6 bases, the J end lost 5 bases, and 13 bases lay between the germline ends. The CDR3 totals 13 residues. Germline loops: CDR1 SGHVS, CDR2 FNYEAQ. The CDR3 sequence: CASSPRAGTEAFF. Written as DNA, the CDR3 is TGTGCCAGCAGTCCCCGGGCAGGGACTGAAGCTTTCTTT.

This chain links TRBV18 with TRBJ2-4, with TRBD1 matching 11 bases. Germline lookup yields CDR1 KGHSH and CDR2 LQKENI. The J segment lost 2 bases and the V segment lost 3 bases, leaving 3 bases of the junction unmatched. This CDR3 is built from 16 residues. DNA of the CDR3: TGTGCCAGCTCACCCCGGGACAGGGGGTCCAAAAACATTCAGTACTTC. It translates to CASSPRDRGSKNIQYF.

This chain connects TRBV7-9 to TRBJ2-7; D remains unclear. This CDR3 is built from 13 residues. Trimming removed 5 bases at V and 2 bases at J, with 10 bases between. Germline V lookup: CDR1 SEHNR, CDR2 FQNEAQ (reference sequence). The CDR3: CASSLLTTYEQYF. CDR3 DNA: TGTGCCAGCAGCCTCCTTACTACCTACGAGCAGTACTTC.

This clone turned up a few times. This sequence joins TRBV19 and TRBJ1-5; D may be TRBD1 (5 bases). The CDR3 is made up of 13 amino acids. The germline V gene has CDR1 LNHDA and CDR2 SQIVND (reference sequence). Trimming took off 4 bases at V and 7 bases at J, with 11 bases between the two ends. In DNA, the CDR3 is TGTGCCAGTAGTAAAAGGGGTAGGCAGCCCCAGCATTTT. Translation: CASSKRGRQPQHF.

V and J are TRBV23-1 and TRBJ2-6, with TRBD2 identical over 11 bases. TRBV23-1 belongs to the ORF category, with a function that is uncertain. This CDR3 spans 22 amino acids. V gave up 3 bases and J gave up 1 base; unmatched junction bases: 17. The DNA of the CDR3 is TGCGCCAGCAGTCAGAATCTGGCGGCTAGCGGGAGGATCCCATCTGGGGCCAACGTCCTGACTTTC. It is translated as CASSQNLAASGRIPSGANVLTF.